This TCR beta chain was sequenced for a study of OX40 agonist ivuxolimab in advanced cancers. Looking at the study overall: Ivuxolimab, which patients received intravenously every 2 weeks, was dosed at 0.01 to 10 mg/kg. People in dose escalation had one of these cancers: hepatocellular carcinoma, melanoma, renal cell or head and neck cancer. Participants averaged approximately 65 years of age (range roughly 23 to 79) and were around 80% male. Of the patients, three showed partial responses, one with hepatocellular carcinoma and two with cutaneous melanoma.

The CDR3 is made up of 13 amino acids. Per germline, CDR1 SGDLS and CDR2 YYNGEE. V lost 4 bases and J 5 bases, leaving 9 bases between the germline ends. TCRdb keeps only in-frame clones here, not all; method: immunoSEQ multiplex PCR. Among tens of thousands of clones listed, approximately 91% were seen once. Sequenced material: CD4+ or CD8+ T cells sorted from blood, taken in a trial of the OX40 agonist ivuxolimab. This chain uses TRBV9 with TRBJ2-2, with D hard to call. The sequence derives from an adult with an advanced solid tumor such as melanoma, head and neck, liver or kidney cancer. CDR3 region: CASSPPVTGELFF. The CDR3 bases are TGTGCCAGCAGCCCCCCAGTAACCGGGGAGCTGTTTTTT.